One and the same sample provided the 19 T cell receptor beta chains below, sequenced in a study of shared clonotypes between healthy human individuals. Assay used: immunoSEQ multiplex PCR; TCRdb lists only in-frame clones, some missing. The data hold roughly 510,000 clones, with about 80% observed a single time. The material sequenced was PBMCs. Receptor source: a woman in her 40s in good health. Some clones in this sample may be carry-over from other donors' samples.

In DNA, the CDR3 is TGTGCTAGTGGCCAAGGGGGGGAAGGGACTGAAGCTTTCTTT. Translated: CASGQGGEGTEAFF. The rearrangement uses TRBV12-5 and TRBJ1-1; perhaps TRBD1 as D (6 bases). Germline V lookup: CDR1 LGHNT, CDR2 FRNRAP. The CDR3 has 14 amino acids. Trimming took off 6 bases at V and 5 bases at J, with 16 bases between the two ends.

This clone was seen a few times. This CDR3 is CAISEDPDTGELFF. The CDR3 DNA reads as TGTGCCATCAGTGAGGACCCTGACACCGGGGAGCTGTTTTTT. The V call is TRBV10-3, the J call TRBJ2-2; D unclear. This CDR3 spans 14 amino acids. From germline, CDR1 is ENHRY and CDR2 SYGVKD. The ends were cut back, 2 bases at V and 3 bases at J, with 7 bases in the middle.

The chain employs TRBV7-6 and TRBJ2-2; TRBD2 matches at 7 bases. The CDR3 is 16 residues long. The germline V gene encodes CDR1 SGHVS and CDR2 FNYEAQ. Trimming at V came to 0 bases and at J to 0 bases, leaving 1 base not matched to a gene. The CDR3: CASSLAGGTNTGELFF. DNA for the CDR3: TGTGCCAGCAGCTTAGCGGGAGGGACGAACACCGGGGAGCTGTTTTTT.

This clone appeared a few times. V gene TRBV9 combines with J gene TRBJ1-1; the D is unclear. Trimming cost V 2 bases and J 6 bases, with 14 bases left between them. CDR1 is SGDLS, CDR2 YYNGEE, per germline. The CDR3 is made up of 14 amino acids. The DNA of the CDR3 is TGTGCCAGCAGCGTCGGGGATCTAACCTCTGAAGCTTTCTTT. Translating it yields CASSVGDLTSEAFF.

A remark on this clone: Other DNA variants within this sample encode the same CDR3. This sequence joins TRBV19 and TRBJ2-1; D ambiguous. Germline assignment: CDR1 LNHDA and CDR2 SQIVND (reference sequence). The CDR3 loop spans 12 amino acids. Trimming took 2 bases from V and 6 from J, leaving 5 bases between them. CDR3 DNA: TGTGCCAGTAGTATACGAAGCAATGAGCAGTTCTTC. Its translation: CASSIRSNEQFF.

The table lists this clone with a few counts. The chain links TRBV20-1 to TRBJ2-2; D gene ambiguous. Germline V gives CDR1 DFQATT, CDR2 SNEGSKA (reference sequence). Between the trimmed V and J ends, which lost 4 bases and 6 bases, there was a span of 6 bases. The CDR3 covers 11 residues. DNA for the CDR3: TGCAGTGCTATCAGTGCCGGGGAGCTGTTTTTT. Protein sequence: CSAISAGELFF.

This clone was observed a single time. The chain combines TRBV28 with TRBJ1-5, with 9 bases matching TRBD1. Germline CDR1 reads MDHEN; CDR2 reads SYDVKM. Trimming at V came to 6 bases and at J to 2 bases, leaving 5 bases not matched to a gene. The CDR3 is 15 amino acids. CDR3 DNA sequence: TGTGCCAGCAGCCCTGGACAGGGGCGCAATCAGCCCCAGCATTTT. Its translation is CASSPGQGRNQPQHF.

The chain has TRBV9 and TRBJ2-2; 10 positions agree with TRBD1. The CDR3 sequence is 16 residues long. The V segment lost 4 bases and the J segment 4 bases; nucleotides outside the gene matches: 7. The germline V gene encodes CDR1 SGDLS and CDR2 YYNGEE. The chain's CDR3 is CASSQGQGSATGELFF. CDR3 coding DNA: TGTGCCAGCAGCCAGGGACAGGGGTCCGCCACCGGGGAGCTGTTTTTT.

Only one count was recorded for this clone. It differs at one base from a far larger clone, so likely a read error. The sample contains more than one DNA sequence encoding this CDR3. The V call is TRBV2, the J call TRBJ2-2; 12 bases are a match to TRBD2. This CDR3 contains 15 residues. Per germline, CDR1 SNHLY and CDR2 FYNNEI. V lost 6 bases and J lost 4; bases outside the gene matches: 3. The CDR3 bases are TGTGCCAGCAGCGGACTAGCGGGACCCACCGGGGAGCTGTTTTTT. As protein: CASSGLAGPTGELFF.

The genes are TRBV5-6 and TRBJ2-1; 9 bases agree with TRBD2. CDR1 and CDR2 from the germline V gene are SGHDT and YYEEEE. V trimming: 0 bases; J trimming: 3 bases; junction bases outside the gene matches: 7. This CDR3 region has 17 residues. DNA for the CDR3: TGTGCCAGCAGCTTGGTGGCTAGCGGGAATGACTACAATGAGCAGTTCTTC. This codes for CASSLVASGNDYNEQFF.

The chain carries TRBV18 and TRBJ2-2; TRBD1 matches at 7 bases. Per germline, CDR1 KGHSH and CDR2 LQKENI. Germline trimming cut 2 bases from V and 0 bases from J; bases unmatched to any gene: 3. The length of the CDR3 is 16 residues. The CDR3 nucleotides are TGTGCCAGCTCACCATTCGGGACAGCGAACACCGGGGAGCTGTTTTTT. This encodes CASSPFGTANTGELFF. Filled out from reference TRBV18 and TRBJ2-2, the complete variable domain reads NAGVMQNPRHLVRRRGQEARLRCSPMKGHSHVYWYRQLPEEGLKFMVYLQKENIIDESGMPKERFSAEFPKEGPSILRIQQVVRGDSAAYFCASSPFGTANTGELFFGEGSRLTVL.

V and J are TRBV7-2 and TRBJ1-4; tentative D call: TRBD1 (5 bases). Germline lookup yields CDR1 SGHTA and CDR2 FQGNSA. The length of the CDR3 is 15 residues. Between the trimmed V and J ends, which lost 0 bases and 3 bases, there was a span of 8 bases. The CDR3 sequence: CASSLAAGSNEKLFF. CDR3 nucleotides: TGTGCCAGCAGCTTAGCGGCAGGGTCTAATGAAAAACTGTTTTTT.

This clone occurred a few times. The chain carries TRBV27 and TRBJ2-2; D not certain. V gave up 7 bases and J gave up 1 base, with 10 bases separating them. The CDR3 length is 14 residues. Germline V gives CDR1 MNHEY, CDR2 SMNVEV (reference sequence). CDR3: CASKPQRNTGELFF. DNA of the CDR3: TGTGCCAGCAAGCCCCAGCGGAACACCGGGGAGCTGTTTTTT.

The rearrangement uses TRBV30 and TRBJ2-3; D is uncertain. The CDR3 covers 12 residues. V lost 3 bases to trimming and J lost 1 base, with 5 bases between them. Germline V CDR1 and CDR2: GTSNPN, SVGIG (reference sequence). CDR3 loop: CAWRRGTDTQYF. The CDR3 DNA sequence: TGTGCCTGGAGACGGGGCACAGATACGCAGTATTTT.

This clone is a singleton in its sample. The J gene is TRBJ1-2, the V gene TRBV20-1; unclear D gene. V was shortened by 6 bases and J by 2 bases, with 7 bases between the two germline ends. CDR3 length: 11 amino acids. The germline V gene has CDR1 DFQATT and CDR2 SNEGSKA (reference sequence). CDR3 coding DNA: TGCAGTGCGTTTCTAAACTATGGCTACACCTTC. Translating it yields CSAFLNYGYTF.

This sequence joins TRBV19 and TRBJ2-3, with TRBD1 matching 9 bases. This CDR3 is 15 amino acids long. The germline gives CDR1 LNHDA, CDR2 SQIVND (reference sequence). J was trimmed by 8 bases and V by 1 base; bases with no gene match: 7. The CDR3 region is CASSIVGTGIGTQYF. CDR3 in DNA: TGTGCCAGTAGTATAGTGGGGACAGGGATCGGTACGCAGTATTTT.

For this clone: One end of the junction fails to match germline, which may point to a read error. The rearrangement joins TRBV6-1 to TRBJ1-2; D gene unclear. The CDR3 loop spans 11 amino acids. The germline V gene encodes CDR1 MNHNS and CDR2 SASEGT. This CDR3 reads CASSHSGPQLF. CDR3 in DNA: TGTGCCAGCAGTCACAGCGGCCCACAACTCTTC.

V and J are TRBV12-2 and TRBJ2-7. TRBV12-2 is designated a pseudogene. This CDR3 has 13 amino acids. CDR3 in amino acids: CASRLRPFCEQYF. The CDR3 bases are TGTGCAAGTCGCTTACGGCCTTTTTGCGAGCAGTACTTC.

The sample holds one count of this clone. The V and J genes are TRBV10-3 and TRBJ1-1; D perhaps matches TRBD1 (5 bases). Germline V gene sequence: CDR1 ENHRY, CDR2 SYGVKD. V lost 7 bases, J lost 2 bases, and 14 bases lay in between. The CDR3 is made up of 14 amino acids. The CDR3 reads CAITLDRFNTEAFF. The CDR3, as DNA: TGTGCCATCACCCTTGACAGATTTAACACTGAAGCTTTCTTT.